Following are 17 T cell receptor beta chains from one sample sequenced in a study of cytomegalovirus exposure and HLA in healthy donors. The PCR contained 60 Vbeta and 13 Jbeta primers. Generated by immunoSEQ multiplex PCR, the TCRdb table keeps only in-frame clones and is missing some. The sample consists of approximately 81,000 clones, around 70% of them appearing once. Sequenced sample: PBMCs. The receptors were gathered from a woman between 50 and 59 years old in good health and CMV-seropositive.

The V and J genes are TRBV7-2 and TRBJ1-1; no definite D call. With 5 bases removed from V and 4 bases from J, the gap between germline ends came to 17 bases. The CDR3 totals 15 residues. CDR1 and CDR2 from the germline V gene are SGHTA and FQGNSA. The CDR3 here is CASSAPEGYSTEAFF. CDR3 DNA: TGTGCCAGCAGCGCCCCGGAGGGCTACAGCACTGAAGCTTTCTTT.

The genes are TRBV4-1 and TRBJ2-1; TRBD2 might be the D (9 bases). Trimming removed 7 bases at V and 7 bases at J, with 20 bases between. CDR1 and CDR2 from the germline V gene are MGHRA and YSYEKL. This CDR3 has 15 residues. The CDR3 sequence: CASTQGASGKNEQFF. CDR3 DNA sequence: TGCGCCAGCACCCAGGGGGCTAGCGGGAAAAATGAGCAGTTCTTC.

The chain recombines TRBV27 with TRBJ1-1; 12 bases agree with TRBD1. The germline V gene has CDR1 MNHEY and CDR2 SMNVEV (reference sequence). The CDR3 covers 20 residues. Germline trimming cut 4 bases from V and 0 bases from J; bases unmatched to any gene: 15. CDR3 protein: CASSSHRPGQGAVMNTEAFF. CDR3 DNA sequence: TGTGCCAGCAGTTCGCACCGACCGGGACAGGGGGCGGTAATGAACACTGAAGCTTTCTTT.

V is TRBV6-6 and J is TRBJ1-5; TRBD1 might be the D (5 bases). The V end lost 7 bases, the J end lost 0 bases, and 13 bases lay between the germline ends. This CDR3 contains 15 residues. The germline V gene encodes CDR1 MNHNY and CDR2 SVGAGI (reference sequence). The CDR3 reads CASTRDSRSNQPQHF. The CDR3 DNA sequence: TGTGCCAGCACCAGAGACAGCCGTAGCAATCAGCCCCAGCATTTT.

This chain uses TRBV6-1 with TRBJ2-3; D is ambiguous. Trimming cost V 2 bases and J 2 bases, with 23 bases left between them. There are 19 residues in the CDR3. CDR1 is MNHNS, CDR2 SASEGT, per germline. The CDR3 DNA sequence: TGTGCCAGCAGTGAATTTGGCGGAGCAGACTCGTACCTCACAGATACGCAGTATTTT. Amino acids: CASSEFGGADSYLTDTQYF.

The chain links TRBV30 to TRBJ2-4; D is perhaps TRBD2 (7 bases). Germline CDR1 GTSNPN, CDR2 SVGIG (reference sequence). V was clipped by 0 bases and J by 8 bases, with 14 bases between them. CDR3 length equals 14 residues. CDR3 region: CAWSVSGGMYIQYF. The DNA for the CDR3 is TGTGCCTGGAGTGTATCGGGGGGCATGTACATTCAGTACTTC.

This CDR3 is CASSYSPQTNYGYTF. The CDR3 nucleotides read TGTGCCAGCAGTTACTCCCCACAAACCAACTATGGCTACACCTTC. This chain links TRBV6-5 with TRBJ1-2; D gene unclear. Trimming removed 0 bases at V and 2 bases at J, with 10 bases between. The CDR3 has 15 residues. Per germline, CDR1 MNHEY and CDR2 SVGAGI.

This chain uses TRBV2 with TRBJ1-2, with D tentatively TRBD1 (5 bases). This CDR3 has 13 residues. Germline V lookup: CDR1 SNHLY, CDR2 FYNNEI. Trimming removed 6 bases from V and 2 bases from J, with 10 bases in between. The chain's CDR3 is CASSPGGNYGYTF. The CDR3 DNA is TGTGCCAGCAGCCCTGGGGGGAACTATGGCTACACCTTC.

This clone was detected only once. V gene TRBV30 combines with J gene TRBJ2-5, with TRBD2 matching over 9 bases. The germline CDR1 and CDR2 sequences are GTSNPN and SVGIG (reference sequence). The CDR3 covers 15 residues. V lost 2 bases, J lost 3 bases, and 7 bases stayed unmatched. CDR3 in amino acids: CAWSRTSATKETQYF. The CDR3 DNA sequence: TGTGCCTGGAGTCGGACTAGCGCCACGAAAGAGACCCAGTACTTC.

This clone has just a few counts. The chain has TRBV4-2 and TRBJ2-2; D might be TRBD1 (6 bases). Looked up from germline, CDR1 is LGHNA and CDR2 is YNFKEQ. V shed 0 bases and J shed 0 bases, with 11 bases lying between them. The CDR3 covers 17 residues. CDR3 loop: CASSQDGPGANTGELFF. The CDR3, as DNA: TGTGCCAGCAGCCAAGATGGGCCAGGGGCGAACACCGGGGAGCTGTTTTTT.

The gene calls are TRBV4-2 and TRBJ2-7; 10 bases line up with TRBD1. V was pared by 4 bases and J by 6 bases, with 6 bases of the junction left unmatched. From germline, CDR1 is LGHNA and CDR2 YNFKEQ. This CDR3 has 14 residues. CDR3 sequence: CASSLTGTGVEQYF. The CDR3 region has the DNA TGTGCCAGCAGCCTCACCGGGACAGGGGTCGAGCAGTACTTC.

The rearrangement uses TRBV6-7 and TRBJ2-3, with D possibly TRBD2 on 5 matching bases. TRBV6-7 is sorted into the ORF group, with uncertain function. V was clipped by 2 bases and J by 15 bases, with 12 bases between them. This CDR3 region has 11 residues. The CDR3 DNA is TGTGCCAGCAGTTACCCTTCGGGGAAATATTTT. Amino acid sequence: CASSYPSGKYF.

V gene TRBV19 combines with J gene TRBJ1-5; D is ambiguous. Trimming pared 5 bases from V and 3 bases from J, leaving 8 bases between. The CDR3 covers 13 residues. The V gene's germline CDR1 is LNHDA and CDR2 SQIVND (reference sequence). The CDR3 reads CASSPGINQPQHF. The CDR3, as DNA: TGTGCCAGTAGTCCCGGGATCAATCAGCCCCAGCATTTT.

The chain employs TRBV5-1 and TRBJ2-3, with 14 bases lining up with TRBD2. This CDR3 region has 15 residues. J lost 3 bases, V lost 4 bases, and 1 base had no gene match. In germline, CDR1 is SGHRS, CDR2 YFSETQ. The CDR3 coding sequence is TGCGCCAGCAGCGGGACTAGCGGGAGTACAGATACGCAGTATTTT. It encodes CASSGTSGSTDTQYF.

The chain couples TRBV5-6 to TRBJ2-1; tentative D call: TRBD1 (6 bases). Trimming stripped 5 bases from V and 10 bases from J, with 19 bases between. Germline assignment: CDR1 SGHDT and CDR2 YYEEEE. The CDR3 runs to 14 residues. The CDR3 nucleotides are TGTGCCAGCAGACCGGTGGTGGGGGCTAGAGAGCAGTTCTTC. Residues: CASRPVVGAREQFF.

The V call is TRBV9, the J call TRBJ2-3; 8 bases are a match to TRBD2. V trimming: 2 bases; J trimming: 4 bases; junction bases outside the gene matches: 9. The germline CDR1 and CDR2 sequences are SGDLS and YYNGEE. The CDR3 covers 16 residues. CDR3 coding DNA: TGTGCCAGCAGCGTGACCGGGACTAGAGGGGCAGATACGCAGTATTTT. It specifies CASSVTGTRGADTQYF.

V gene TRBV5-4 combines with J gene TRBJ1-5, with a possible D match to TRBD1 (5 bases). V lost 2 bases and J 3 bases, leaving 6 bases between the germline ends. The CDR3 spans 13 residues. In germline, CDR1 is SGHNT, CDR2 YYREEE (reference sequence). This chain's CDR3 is CASSFGHNQPQHF. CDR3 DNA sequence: TGTGCCAGCAGCTTTGGACACAATCAGCCCCAGCATTTT.